Shown below are 5 T cell receptor beta chains from a single sample sequenced in a study of beta chain features in type 1 diabetes. Isolated RNA was reverse transcribed in full, so expressed TCRB transcripts were sequenced. Profiling relied on immunoSEQ multiplex PCR, and the TCRdb table lists in-frame clones only, not all of them. The sample has a few hundred thousand clones, roughly a tenth seen once. Antigens for these TCRs are unknown. Study-wide points: The study found moderately but significantly shorter TCRB CDR3s in all four CD4+ subsets of Type 1 diabetes patients.

Sequenced: central memory CD4+ T cells from blood. All receptors derive from a man between 25 and 39 years old with type 1 diabetes.

V usage is TRBV5-1 and J usage is TRBJ2-1; possibly TRBD2 for D (6 bases). Trimming cost V 2 bases and J 7 bases, with 10 bases left between them. The CDR3 is made up of 13 amino acids. From germline, CDR1 is SGHRS and CDR2 YFSETQ. CDR3: CASSFGGENEQFF. CDR3 bases: TGCGCCAGCAGCTTCGGCGGGGAGAATGAGCAGTTCTTC.

The chain couples TRBV6-1 to TRBJ1-4; D unresolved. CDR1 is MNHNS, CDR2 SASEGT, per germline. CDR3 length: 15 residues. V lost 5 bases, J lost 0 bases, and 10 bases lay in between. The CDR3 DNA sequence: TGTGCCAGCAGTTTTCGTCCAGCAACTAATGAAAAACTGTTTTTT. As protein: CASSFRPATNEKLFF.

This clone was seen only a few times. Other DNA variants within this sample encode the same CDR3. The gene calls are TRBV4-1 and TRBJ1-5; perhaps TRBD1 as D (6 bases). With 0 bases removed from V and 2 bases from J, the gap between germline ends came to 11 bases. This CDR3 is built from 16 residues. Germline CDR1 reads MGHRA; CDR2 reads YSYEKL. Here the CDR3 DNA reads TGCGCCAGCAGCCAAGAGGGGAACAGGGGCAATCAGCCCCAGCATTTT. The encoded protein is CASSQEGNRGNQPQHF.

The chain is built from TRBV7-3 and TRBJ2-2, with D perhaps being TRBD1 or TRBD2 (5 bases each). From germline, CDR1 is SGHTA and CDR2 FQGTGA. Trimming cost V 4 bases and J 10 bases, with 13 bases left between them. The CDR3 loop spans 13 amino acids. CDR3 DNA: TGTGCCAGCAGCTCCGGCCGGGACGAGGAGCTGTTTTTT. Amino acid sequence: CASSSGRDEELFF.

The chain employs TRBV7-9 and TRBJ1-6; D may be TRBD1 (5 bases). Germline values: CDR1 SEHNR, CDR2 FQNEAQ (reference sequence). V lost 5 bases, J lost 8 bases, and 16 bases lay in between. The length of the CDR3 is 15 residues. CDR3 DNA sequence: TGTGCCAGCAGCCCAGGGCAGGGCCCCGATTCACCCCTCCACTTT. It yields the protein CASSPGQGPDSPLHF.